This record covers a single T cell receptor (beta chain). Assay used: immunoSEQ multiplex PCR; TCRdb lists only in-frame clones, some missing. The profile shows about 50,000 clones, 90% of them singletons. This sample stems from a study of blood T cell repertoires in COVID-19. This CDR3 contains 14 residues. J lost 2 bases, V lost 5 bases, and 4 bases had no gene match. Germline CDR1 and CDR2: MNHEY and SMNVEV (reference sequence). This sequence was found in an elderly woman with acute or convalescent COVID-19. The chain couples TRBV27 to TRBJ2-7, with 9 bases lining up with TRBD1. The sequencing sample was made of peripheral blood. In nucleotides, the CDR3 is TGTGCCAGCAGTCCGGACAGGGGTGCCTACGAGCAGTACTTC. The encoded protein is CASSPDRGAYEQYF.